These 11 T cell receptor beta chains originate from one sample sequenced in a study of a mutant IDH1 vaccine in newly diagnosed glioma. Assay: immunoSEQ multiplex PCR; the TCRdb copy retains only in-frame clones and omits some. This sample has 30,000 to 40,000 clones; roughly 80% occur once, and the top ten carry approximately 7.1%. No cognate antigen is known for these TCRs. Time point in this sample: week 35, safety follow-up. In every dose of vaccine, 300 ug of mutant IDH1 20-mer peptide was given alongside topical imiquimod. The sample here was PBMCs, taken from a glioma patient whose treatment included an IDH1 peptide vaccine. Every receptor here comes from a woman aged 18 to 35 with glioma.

CDR3 bases: TGTGCCAGTAGTATAGACAGTTGGAACACTGAAGCTTTCTTT. Translated: CASSIDSWNTEAFF. This chain joins TRBV19 and TRBJ1-1; no clear D gene. The CDR3 extends over 14 amino acids. V was cut by 0 bases and J by 1 base, with 6 bases left in between. CDR1 and CDR2 (germline): LNHDA, SQIVND (reference sequence).

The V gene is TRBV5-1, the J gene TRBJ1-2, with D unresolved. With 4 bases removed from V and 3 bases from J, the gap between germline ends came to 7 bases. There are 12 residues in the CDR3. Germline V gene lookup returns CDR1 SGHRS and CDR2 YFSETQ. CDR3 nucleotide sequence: TGCGCCAGCAGCCCGGACTACTATGGCTACACCTTC. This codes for CASSPDYYGYTF.

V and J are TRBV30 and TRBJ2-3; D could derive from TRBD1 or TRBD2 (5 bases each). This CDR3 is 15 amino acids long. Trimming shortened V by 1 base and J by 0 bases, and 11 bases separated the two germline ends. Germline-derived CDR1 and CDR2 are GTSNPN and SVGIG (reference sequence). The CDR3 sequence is CAWSGRGTSTDTQYF. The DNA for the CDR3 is TGTGCCTGGAGTGGGAGAGGGACCAGCACAGATACGCAGTATTTT.

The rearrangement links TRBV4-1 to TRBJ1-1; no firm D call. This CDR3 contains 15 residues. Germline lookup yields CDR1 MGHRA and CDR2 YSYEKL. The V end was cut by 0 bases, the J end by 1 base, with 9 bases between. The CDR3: CASSQDSVGNTEAFF. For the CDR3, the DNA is TGCGCCAGCAGCCAAGATTCAGTTGGGAACACTGAAGCTTTCTTT.

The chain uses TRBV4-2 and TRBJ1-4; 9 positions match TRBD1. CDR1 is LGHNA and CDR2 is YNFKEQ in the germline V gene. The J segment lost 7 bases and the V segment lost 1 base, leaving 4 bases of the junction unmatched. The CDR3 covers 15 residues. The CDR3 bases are TGTGCCAGCAGCCAAGCCGGGACAGGGACTGAAAAACTGTTTTTT. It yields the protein CASSQAGTGTEKLFF.

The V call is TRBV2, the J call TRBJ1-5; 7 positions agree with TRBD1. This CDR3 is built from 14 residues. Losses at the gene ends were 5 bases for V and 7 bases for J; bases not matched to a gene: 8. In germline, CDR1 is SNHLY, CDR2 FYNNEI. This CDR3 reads CASSKTGSGQPQHF. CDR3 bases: TGTGCCAGCAGTAAGACAGGGTCGGGACAGCCCCAGCATTTT. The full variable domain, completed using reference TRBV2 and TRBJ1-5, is EPEVTQTPSHQVTQMGQEVILRCVPISNHLYFYWYRQILGQKVEFLVSFYNNEISEKSEIFDDQFSVERPDGSNFTLKIRSTKLEDSAMYFCASSKTGSGQPQHFGDGTRLSIL.

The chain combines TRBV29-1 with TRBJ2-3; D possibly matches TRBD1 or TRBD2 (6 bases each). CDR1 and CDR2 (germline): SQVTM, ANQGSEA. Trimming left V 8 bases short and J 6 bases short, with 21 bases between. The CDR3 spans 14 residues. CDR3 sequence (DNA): TGCAGCATCACTAGGGGGAGGACTCCGGATACGCAGTATTTT. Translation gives CSITRGRTPDTQYF.

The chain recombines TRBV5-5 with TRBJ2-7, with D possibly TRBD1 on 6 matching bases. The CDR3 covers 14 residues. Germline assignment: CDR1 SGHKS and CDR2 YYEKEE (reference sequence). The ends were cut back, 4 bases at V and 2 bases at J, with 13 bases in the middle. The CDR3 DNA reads TGTGCCAGCAGCGCCGGGACAAATACCTACGAGCAGTACTTC. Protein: CASSAGTNTYEQYF.

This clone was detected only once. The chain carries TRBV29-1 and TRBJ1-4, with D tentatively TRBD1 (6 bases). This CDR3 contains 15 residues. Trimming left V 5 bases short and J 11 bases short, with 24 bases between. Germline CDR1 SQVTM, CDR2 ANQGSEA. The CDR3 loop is CSVSRDTIPTGKLFF. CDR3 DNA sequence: TGCAGCGTTTCCCGGGACACCATACCGACGGGGAAACTGTTTTTT. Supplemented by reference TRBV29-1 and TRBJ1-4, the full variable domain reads SAVISQKPSRDICQRGTSLTIQCQVDSQVTMMFWYRQQPGQSLTLIATANQGSEATYESGFVIDKFPISRPNLTFSTLTVSNMSPEDSSIYLCSVSRDTIPTGKLFFGSGTQLSVL.

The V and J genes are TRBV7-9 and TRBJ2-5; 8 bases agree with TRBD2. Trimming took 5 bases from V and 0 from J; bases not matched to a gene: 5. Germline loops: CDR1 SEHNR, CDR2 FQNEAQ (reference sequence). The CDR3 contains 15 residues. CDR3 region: CASSPTSVYQETQYF. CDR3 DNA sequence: TGTGCCAGCAGCCCGACTAGCGTCTACCAAGAGACCCAGTACTTC.

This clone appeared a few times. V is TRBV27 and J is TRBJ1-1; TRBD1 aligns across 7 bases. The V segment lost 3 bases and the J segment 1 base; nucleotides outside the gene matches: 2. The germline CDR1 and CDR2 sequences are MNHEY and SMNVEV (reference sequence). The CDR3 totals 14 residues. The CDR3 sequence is CASSFAGGNTEAFF. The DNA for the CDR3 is TGTGCCAGCAGTTTTGCAGGGGGGAACACTGAAGCTTTCTTT.